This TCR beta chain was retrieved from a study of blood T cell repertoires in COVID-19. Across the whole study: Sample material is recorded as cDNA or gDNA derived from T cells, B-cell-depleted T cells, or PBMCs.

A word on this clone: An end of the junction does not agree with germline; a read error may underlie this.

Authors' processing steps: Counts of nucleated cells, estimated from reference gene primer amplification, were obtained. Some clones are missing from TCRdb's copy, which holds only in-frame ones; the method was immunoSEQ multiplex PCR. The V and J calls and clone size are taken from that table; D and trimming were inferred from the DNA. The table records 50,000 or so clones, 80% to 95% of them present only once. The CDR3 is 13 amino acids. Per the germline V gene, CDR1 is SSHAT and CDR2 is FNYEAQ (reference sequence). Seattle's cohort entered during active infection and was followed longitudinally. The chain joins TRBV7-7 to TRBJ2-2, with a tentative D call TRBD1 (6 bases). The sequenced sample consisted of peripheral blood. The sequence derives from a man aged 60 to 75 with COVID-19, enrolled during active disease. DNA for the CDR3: TGTGCTAGCAGCCCAGGGGATGCCGGGGAGCTGTTTTTT. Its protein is CASSPGDAGELFF.